One and the same sample provided the 25 T cell receptor beta chains below, sequenced in a study of blood T cell repertoires in COVID-19. Using immunoSEQ multiplex PCR, the repertoire was profiled, and TCRdb retains in-frame clones only, with some absent. There are hundreds of thousands of clones in the sample; 80% to 90% occur only once, and just under 9% lies in the top ten. Source material: PBMCs or T cells enriched from blood (not recorded which). The receptors were gathered from a middle-aged man who had recovered from COVID-19.

The chain recombines TRBV24-1 with TRBJ2-2; the match to TRBD1 covers 7 bases. CDR1 is KGHDR, CDR2 SFDVKD, per germline. The V segment lost 4 bases and the J segment 7 bases; nucleotides outside the gene matches: 2. This CDR3 is built from 13 residues. CDR3 sequence (DNA): TGTGCCACCAGTGAGACAGGGTTCGGGGAGCTGTTTTTT. Translated, it gives CATSETGFGELFF.

The V and J genes are TRBV18 and TRBJ1-2; D possibly corresponds to TRBD1 (6 bases). The V end was cut by 0 bases, the J end by 1 base, with 12 bases between. CDR1 is KGHSH, CDR2 LQKENI, per germline. The CDR3 contains 16 residues. In nucleotides, the CDR3 is TGTGCCAGCTCACCACCCGGGGGGCTCAGTAACTATGGCTACACCTTC. Its translation: CASSPPGGLSNYGYTF.

The CDR3 DNA sequence: TGTGCCAGCTCACCCGGACAGGGTGGAACTAATGAAAAACTGTTTTTT. This gives the protein CASSPGQGGTNEKLFF. This rearrangement joins TRBV18 to TRBJ1-4, with 8 bases that match TRBD1. CDR1 KGHSH and CDR2 LQKENI come from the germline V gene. Trimming at V came to 3 bases and at J to 1 base, leaving 4 bases not matched to a gene. The CDR3 is 16 residues long.

V and J are TRBV6-6 and TRBJ2-7; D gene ambiguous. Germline V gene lookup returns CDR1 MNHNY and CDR2 SVGAGI (reference sequence). The CDR3 consists of 12 residues. With 10 bases removed from V and 1 base from J, the gap between germline ends came to 11 bases. The CDR3 DNA sequence: TGTGCCACCGGTGCGTATTCCTACGAGCAGTACTTC. It translates to CATGAYSYEQYF.

V and J are TRBV11-2 and TRBJ1-5, with 8 bases fitting TRBD1. Trimming removed 0 bases from V and 10 bases from J; junction bases left unmatched: 11. Germline V CDR1 and CDR2: SGHAT, FQNNGV. This CDR3 region has 16 residues. DNA for the CDR3: TGTGCCAGCAGCTTAGACCAGGGGGCTACGGGGAAACCCCAGCATTTT. This translates into CASSLDQGATGKPQHF.

The chain links TRBV4-1 to TRBJ2-2; D unclear. Germline V CDR1 and CDR2: MGHRA, YSYEKL. Trimming removed 0 bases from V and 5 bases from J, with 4 bases in between. This CDR3 has 13 amino acids. In nucleotides, the CDR3 is TGCGCCAGCAGCCAAGAGAGGACCGGGGAGCTGTTTTTT. Its protein product is CASSQERTGELFF.

This clone was counted once. The chain couples TRBV27 to TRBJ2-7; a possible D gene is TRBD1 (6 bases). The CDR3 loop spans 14 amino acids. V was shortened by 3 bases and J by 2 bases, with 11 bases between the two germline ends. The germline CDR1 and CDR2 sequences are MNHEY and SMNVEV (reference sequence). The CDR3 sequence: CASSLKGDTYEQYF. CDR3 nucleotide sequence: TGTGCCAGCAGTTTGAAGGGGGACACCTACGAGCAGTACTTC.

The J gene is TRBJ1-1, the V gene TRBV30; maybe TRBD1 (5 bases). The germline CDR1 and CDR2 sequences are GTSNPN and SVGIG (reference sequence). Trimming took 3 bases from V and 7 from J, leaving 9 bases between them. The CDR3 has 11 residues. As DNA, the CDR3 is TGTGCCTGGAGACAGGACAATGAAGCTTTCTTT. As protein: CAWRQDNEAFF.

The chain has TRBV11-3 and TRBJ2-3, with 7 bases that match TRBD1. The CDR3 covers 16 residues. J gave up 4 bases and V 4 bases, and 11 bases lay outside the gene matches. Germline V gives CDR1 SGHNT, CDR2 YENEEA. The CDR3 here is CASSSPTGSGADTQYF. CDR3 in DNA: TGTGCCAGCAGCTCTCCGACAGGGTCCGGGGCAGATACGCAGTATTTT. Full variable domain (missing parts from reference TRBV11-3 and TRBJ2-3): EAGVVQSPRYKIIEKKQPVAFWCNPISGHNTLYWYLQNLGQGPELLIRYENEEAVDDSQLPKDRFSAERLKGVDSTLKIQPAELGDSAVYLCASSSPTGSGADTQYFGPGTRLTVL.

This chain uses TRBV14 with TRBJ1-2, with a weak D call TRBD1 (5 bases). Per the germline V gene, CDR1 is SGHDN and CDR2 is FVKESK. This CDR3 has 16 amino acids. V was trimmed by 1 base and J by 5 bases, leaving 17 bases between them. The CDR3 loop is CASSQVGVRGRYGYTF. The CDR3 DNA reads TGTGCCAGCAGCCAAGTTGGGGTCCGGGGGAGGTATGGCTACACCTTC.

The chain employs TRBV7-9 and TRBJ2-5; TRBD2 matches at 7 bases. J gave up 5 bases and V 5 bases, and 8 bases lay outside the gene matches. The CDR3 runs 14 residues. Germline CDR1 is SEHNR and CDR2 is FQNEAQ (reference sequence). In DNA form, the CDR3 reads TGTGCCAGCAGCCCGCCCGGGCGGGGGGAGACCCAGTACTTC. Its protein product is CASSPPGRGETQYF.

This sequence joins TRBV19 and TRBJ1-1; no definite D call. The CDR3 covers 16 residues. Germline CDR1 is LNHDA and CDR2 is SQIVND (reference sequence). The V end was cut by 5 bases, the J end by 2 bases, with 18 bases between. Here the CDR3 reads CASSFGVYRQNTEAFF. The CDR3 coding sequence is TGTGCCAGTAGTTTCGGGGTATATCGACAAAACACTGAAGCTTTCTTT.

This rearrangement joins TRBV29-1 to TRBJ1-1; no definite D call. The germline V gene has CDR1 SQVTM and CDR2 ANQGSEA. V lost 7 bases and J lost 4, with 13 bases in between. The CDR3 totals 12 residues. The CDR3 region is CSAAPSPTEAFF. The DNA of the CDR3 is TGCAGCGCCGCACCCAGTCCCACTGAAGCTTTCTTT.

The chain has TRBV24-1 and TRBJ1-3; 9 bases map to TRBD1. CDR1 KGHDR and CDR2 SFDVKD come from the germline V gene. This CDR3 is 18 amino acids long. Trimming at V came to 9 bases and at J to 0 bases, leaving 14 bases not matched to a gene. CDR3 nucleotides: TGTGCCACCCTCCTCGTCGGGACAGGGTGTACCTCTGGAAACACCATATATTTT. Translation gives CATLLVGTGCTSGNTIYF.

V gene TRBV5-4 combines with J gene TRBJ2-7; a weak D match, TRBD1 (5 bases). Trimming took off 1 base at V and 5 bases at J, with 7 bases between the two ends. Germline V CDR1 and CDR2: SGHNT, YYREEE (reference sequence). This CDR3 region has 12 residues. The CDR3 loop reads CASSLMDNEQYF. The CDR3 coding sequence is TGTGCCAGCAGCTTGATGGACAACGAGCAGTACTTC.

This chain joins TRBV6-2 or TRBV6-3 and TRBJ2-1; 14 nucleotides match TRBD2. CDR1 is MNHEY, CDR2 SVGEGT, per germline. The J segment lost 8 bases and the V segment lost 6 bases, leaving 9 bases of the junction unmatched. The CDR3 consists of 16 residues. CDR3 protein: CASSPLTSGGAYEQFF. Here the CDR3 DNA reads TGTGCCAGCAGCCCTTTGACTAGCGGGGGGGCATATGAGCAGTTCTTC.

This clone was found once. The chain joins TRBV23-1 to TRBJ1-5, with D possibly TRBD1 on 6 matching bases. TRBV23-1 is an ORF, and what it does is uncertain. V lost 2 bases, J lost 4 bases, and 15 bases lay in between. The CDR3 loop spans 16 amino acids. CDR3 nucleotide sequence: TGCGCCAGCAGTCAACCAGCCAGGGGCGTGAATCAGCCCCAGCATTTT. Translation gives CASSQPARGVNQPQHF.

The genes are TRBV28 and TRBJ2-3, with TRBD2 matching over 9 bases. The V gene's germline CDR1 is MDHEN and CDR2 SYDVKM. The CDR3 covers 16 residues. The V segment lost 6 bases and the J segment 0 bases; nucleotides outside the gene matches: 7. The CDR3 protein is CASSASGGISTDTQYF. CDR3 nucleotide sequence: TGTGCCAGCAGCGCCAGCGGGGGGATCAGCACAGATACGCAGTATTTT.

This sequence joins TRBV19 and TRBJ2-7; TRBD1 might be the D (6 bases). The V end lost 4 bases, the J end lost 0 bases, and 16 bases lay between the germline ends. This CDR3 comprises 16 residues. Germline CDR1 and CDR2: LNHDA and SQIVND (reference sequence). The CDR3 loop is CASSNAGTRASYEQYF. In DNA form, the CDR3 reads TGTGCCAGTAGTAATGCCGGGACAAGGGCCTCCTACGAGCAGTACTTC.

This chain joins TRBV12-3 or TRBV12-4 and TRBJ2-7; possible D gene TRBD1, 6 bases. V was cut by 5 bases and J by 4 bases, with 9 bases left in between. The CDR3 is 12 amino acids. The CDR3 spells CASSPQGYEQYF. The CDR3 coding sequence is TGTGCCAGCAGTCCTCAGGGGTACGAGCAGTACTTC.

The chain uses TRBV5-4 and TRBJ2-5; D is ambiguous. Trimming pared 0 bases from V and 1 base from J, leaving 7 bases between. The germline V gene encodes CDR1 SGHNT and CDR2 YYREEE (reference sequence). The CDR3 is 14 amino acids. The CDR3 nucleotides are TGTGCCAGCAGCTTGGGTCATTTCCAAGAGACCCAGTACTTC. Its protein product is CASSLGHFQETQYF.

This chain connects TRBV29-1 to TRBJ2-7; TRBD1 matches 12 bases. CDR3 length equals 15 residues. In germline, CDR1 is SQVTM, CDR2 ANQGSEA. Trimming removed 0 bases from V and 6 bases from J; junction bases left unmatched: 6. CDR3: CSVEEGTGGPGEQYF. CDR3 nucleotide sequence: TGCAGCGTTGAAGAAGGGACAGGGGGCCCAGGCGAGCAGTACTTC.

This chain connects TRBV27 to TRBJ1-1; D is possibly TRBD1 (6 bases). Germline V gives CDR1 MNHEY, CDR2 SMNVEV (reference sequence). The CDR3 loop spans 18 amino acids. V lost 2 bases and J 4 bases, leaving 23 bases between the germline ends. CDR3 in DNA: TGTGCCAGCAGTTTACGTGGGACACCAATCATGAGGAGCACTGAAGCTTTCTTT. Protein sequence: CASSLRGTPIMRSTEAFF.

This clone was counted a single time. The chain carries TRBV5-1 and TRBJ2-7; the D is unclear. This CDR3 region has 12 residues. Trimming took off 0 bases at V and 4 bases at J, with 5 bases between the two ends. The germline CDR1 and CDR2 sequences are SGHRS and YFSETQ. The CDR3 nucleotides are TGCGCCAGCAGCTTGGACCGGTACGAGCAGTACTTC. Translated, it gives CASSLDRYEQYF.

V and J are TRBV19 and TRBJ2-1; D might be TRBD2 (5 bases). V lost 5 bases and J 4 bases, leaving 21 bases between the germline ends. This CDR3 has 17 residues. Germline CDR1 is LNHDA and CDR2 is SQIVND (reference sequence). The CDR3 protein is CASSSRSGSAVYNEQFF. In nucleotides, the CDR3 is TGTGCCAGTAGTTCCAGATCGGGTAGCGCCGTTTACAATGAGCAGTTCTTC.